These T cell receptor beta chains were read from a single sample in a study of cytomegalovirus exposure and HLA in healthy donors. TCRdb's table, derived via immunoSEQ multiplex PCR, lists solely in-frame clones and lacks some. The sample yields some 120,000 clones, around two thirds seen once. Specimen: PBMCs. These receptor sequences come from a woman between 40 and 50 years old in good health and CMV-seropositive. Each CDR3 is given with its conserved first and last residue. The D gene is left open where the match is weak. Not every row has a clone size; where given, it reads once, few, many or a size class.

>-|-|TRBJ2-5|TRBV7-2
CASSFEQGQETQYF
TGTGCCAGCAGCTTTGAACAGGGCCAAGAGACCCAGTACTTC
>-|-|TRBJ2-3|TRBV7-6
CASTRIGTDTQYF
TGTGCCAGCACCAGAATCGGCACAGATACGCAGTATTTT
>-|TRBD2|TRBJ2-1|TRBV7-2
CASSLALSGSWFF
TGTGCCAGCAGCTTAGCGCTTAGCGGGAGTTGGTTCTTC
>-|-|TRBJ2-7|TRBV11-2
CASSPRSYEQYF
TGTGCCAGCAGCCCGCGCTCCTACGAGCAGTACTTC
>-|TRBD2|TRBJ2-3|TRBV30
CAWSPLPGGAADTQYF
TGTGCCTGGAGCCCCCTACCGGGAGGGGCGGCAGATACGCAGTATTTT
>-|TRBD2|TRBJ2-1|TRBV2
CASTKTSEYYNEQFF
TGTGCCAGCACGAAAACTAGCGAATATTACAATGAGCAGTTCTTC
>-|TRBD2|TRBJ2-5|TRBV2
CASRATSGQETQYF
TGTGCCAGCAGGGCGACTAGCGGCCAAGAGACCCAGTACTTC
>-|TRBD2|TRBJ2-7|TRBV28
CASSPGLAGYEQYF
TGTGCCAGCAGTCCCGGACTAGCGGGCTACGAGCAGTACTTC
>-|TRBD1|TRBJ2-5|TRBV4-1
CASSRIRDSPETQYF
TGCGCCAGCAGCCGAATCCGGGACAGTCCAGAGACCCAGTACTTC
>once|-|TRBJ2-2|TRBV11-2
CASSLDRSTGELFF
TGTGCCAGCAGCTTAGATCGGAGCACCGGGGAGCTGTTTTTT
>-|-|TRBJ2-1|TRBV5-1
CASSSAGLLPTIEQFF
TGCGCCAGCAGCTCGGCGGGACTTCTCCCTACAATAGAGCAGTTCTTC
>-|-|TRBJ1-1|TRBV5-1
CASSYGLERTEAFF
TGCGCCAGCAGCTACGGACTTGAAAGGACTGAAGCTTTCTTT
>once|TRBD1|TRBJ1-1|TRBV6-5
CASRGGQIMNTEAFF
TGTGCCAGCAGGGGGGGACAGATCATGAACACTGAAGCTTTCTTT
>-|TRBD2|TRBJ2-1|TRBV7-9
CASSLVTSGRNEQFF
TGTGCCAGCAGCTTAGTAACTAGCGGGAGGAATGAGCAGTTCTTC
>-|-|TRBJ2-5|TRBV9
CASSVRGGETQYF
TGTGCCAGCAGCGTGAGAGGCGGGGAGACCCAGTACTTC
>-|-|TRBJ1-2|TRBV7-9
CASSYSSEDGYTF
TGTGCCAGCAGCTATTCATCGGAGGATGGCTACACCTTC
>once|TRBD1|TRBJ2-1|TRBV2
CASRRDRGSYNEQFF
TGTGCCAGCAGACGAGACAGGGGCTCCTACAATGAGCAGTTCTTC
>-|TRBD1|TRBJ1-3|TRBV19
CASSMDTGVWNTIYF
TGTGCCAGTAGTATGGATACAGGGGTCTGGAACACCATATATTTT
>-|TRBD1|TRBJ1-2|TRBV5-1
CASSLEGQPPGYTF
TGCGCCAGCAGCCTAGAGGGACAGCCGCCTGGCTACACCTTC
>few|TRBD2|TRBJ2-1|TRBV4-3
CASSQDSVSGGRVF
TGCGCCAGCAGCCAAGATTCCGTGAGCGGGGGCAGGGTCTTC
>-|TRBD1|TRBJ1-4|TRBV18
CASSPLLTGADEKLFF
TGTGCCAGCTCACCACTGCTGACAGGGGCTGATGAAAAACTGTTTTTT
>-|-|TRBJ1-2|TRBV6-6
CASRSSGTRIGATF
TGTGCCAGCAGATCCTCCGGGACAAGGATAGGGGCCACCTTC
>-|TRBD2|TRBJ2-2|TRBV9
CASSPTGGGLAGSGELFF
TGTGCCAGCAGCCCCACGGGTGGGGGACTAGCGGGATCCGGGGAGCTGTTTTTT
>-|-|TRBJ1-2|TRBV28
CASSLDSYGYTF
TGTGCCAGCAGTTTAGACAGCTATGGCTACACCTTC
>-|TRBD2|TRBJ2-5|TRBV2
CASSEWRLAEETQYF
TGTGCCAGCAGTGAGTGGAGGCTAGCGGAAGAGACCCAGTACTTC
>-|-|TRBJ2-7|TRBV30
CAWSYRARKWEQYF
TGTGCCTGGAGCTACAGGGCCCGCAAGTGGGAGCAGTACTTC
>once|TRBD1|TRBJ2-7|TRBV29-1
CSVAGQDYYEQYF
TGCAGCGTTGCGGGACAGGACTATTACGAGCAGTACTTC
>-|-|TRBJ1-2|TRBV28
CASSLNGVYGYTF
TGTGCCAGCAGTTTAAACGGGGTTTATGGCTACACCTTC
>-|-|TRBJ1-1|TRBV7-2
CASSLGANTEAFF
TGTGCCAGCAGCTTAGGGGCGAACACTGAAGCTTTCTTT
>-|TRBD1|TRBJ1-2|TRBV4-2
CASSQPGDRGGGYTF
TGTGCCAGCAGCCAACCCGGGGACAGGGGGGGTGGCTACACCTTC
>-|TRBD2|TRBJ2-5|TRBV5-1
CASSLAVGTTQETQYF
TGCGCCAGCAGCTTGGCGGTGGGGACTACTCAAGAGACCCAGTACTTC
>-|TRBD2|TRBJ2-3|TRBV7-7
CASSLTSGITDTQYF
TGTGCTAGCAGCTTAACTAGCGGGATAACAGATACGCAGTATTTT
>-|-|TRBJ1-1|TRBV29-1
CSVEPARDTEAFF
TGCAGCGTTGAGCCAGCCAGGGACACTGAAGCTTTCTTT
>-|-|TRBJ1-5|TRBV7-2
CASSSNLGNQPQHF
TGTGCCAGCAGCTCTAACTTGGGCAATCAGCCCCAGCATTTT
>few|TRBD1|TRBJ1-2|TRBV5-1
CASSLRAGGNNGYTF
TGCGCCAGCAGCTTGAGGGCAGGGGGCAACAATGGCTACACCTTC
>-|TRBD1|TRBJ2-7|TRBV19
CASSRTGPPYEQYF
TGTGCCAGTAGTCGGACAGGTCCCCCCTACGAGCAGTACTTC
>once|TRBD1|TRBJ2-7|TRBV15
CATSIRTGPYEQYF
TGTGCCACCAGCATCCGGACAGGGCCCTACGAGCAGTACTTC
>-|TRBD2|TRBJ2-7|TRBV7-2
CASSSGLAGGITLWQYF
TGTGCCAGCAGCTCGGGACTAGCGGGAGGGATCACCTTATGGCAGTACTTC
>few|TRBD1|TRBJ2-2|TRBV5-1
CASSLRGQDTGELFF
TGCGCCAGCAGCTTAAGGGGGCAGGACACCGGGGAGCTGTTTTTT
>-|-|TRBJ2-7|TRBV2
CASKSGDTYEQYF
TGTGCCAGCAAGTCAGGGGATACCTACGAGCAGTACTTC
>-|-|TRBJ1-3|TRBV18
CASSLAAAGSHSGNTIYF
TGTGCCAGCTCACTTGCGGCGGCCGGGTCACACTCTGGAAACACCATATATTTT
>-|-|TRBJ1-5|TRBV27
CASSPSRVSGNQPQHF
TGTGCCAGCAGTCCCTCCAGGGTTTCAGGCAATCAGCCCCAGCATTTT
>-|TRBD2|TRBJ2-7|TRBV15
CATSGYSGSSYEQYF
TGTGCCACCAGCGGTTATAGCGGGAGCTCCTACGAGCAGTACTTC